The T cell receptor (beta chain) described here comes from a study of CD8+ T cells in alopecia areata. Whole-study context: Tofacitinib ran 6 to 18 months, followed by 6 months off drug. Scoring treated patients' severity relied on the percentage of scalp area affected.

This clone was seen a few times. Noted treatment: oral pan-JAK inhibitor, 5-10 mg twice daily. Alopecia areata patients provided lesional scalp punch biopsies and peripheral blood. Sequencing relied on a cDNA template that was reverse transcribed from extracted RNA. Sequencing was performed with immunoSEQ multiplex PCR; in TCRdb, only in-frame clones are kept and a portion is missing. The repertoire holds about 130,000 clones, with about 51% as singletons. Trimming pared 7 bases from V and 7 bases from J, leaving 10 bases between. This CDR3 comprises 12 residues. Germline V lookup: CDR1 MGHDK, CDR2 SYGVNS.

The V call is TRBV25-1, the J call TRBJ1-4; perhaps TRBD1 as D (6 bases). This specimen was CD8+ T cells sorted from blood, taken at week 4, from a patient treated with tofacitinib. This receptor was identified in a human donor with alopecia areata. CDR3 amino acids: CASTLGGEKLFF. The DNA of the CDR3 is TGTGCCAGCACCCTAGGGGGTGAAAAACTGTTTTTT.